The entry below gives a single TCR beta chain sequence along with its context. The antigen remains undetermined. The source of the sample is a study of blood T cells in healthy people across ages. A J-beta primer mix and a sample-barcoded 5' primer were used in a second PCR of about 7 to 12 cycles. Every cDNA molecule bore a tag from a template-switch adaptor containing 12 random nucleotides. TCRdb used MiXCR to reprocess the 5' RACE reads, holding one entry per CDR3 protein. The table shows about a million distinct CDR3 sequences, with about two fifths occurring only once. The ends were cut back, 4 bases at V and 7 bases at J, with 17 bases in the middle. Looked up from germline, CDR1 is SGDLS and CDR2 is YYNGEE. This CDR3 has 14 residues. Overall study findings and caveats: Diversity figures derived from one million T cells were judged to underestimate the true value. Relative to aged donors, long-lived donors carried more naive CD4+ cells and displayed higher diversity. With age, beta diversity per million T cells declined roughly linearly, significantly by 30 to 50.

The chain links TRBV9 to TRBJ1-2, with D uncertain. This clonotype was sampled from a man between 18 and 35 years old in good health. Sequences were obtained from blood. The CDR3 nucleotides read TGTGCCAGCAGCCCCCCCTCTTTGTTGGGTGGCTACACCTTC. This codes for CASSPPSLLGGYTF.